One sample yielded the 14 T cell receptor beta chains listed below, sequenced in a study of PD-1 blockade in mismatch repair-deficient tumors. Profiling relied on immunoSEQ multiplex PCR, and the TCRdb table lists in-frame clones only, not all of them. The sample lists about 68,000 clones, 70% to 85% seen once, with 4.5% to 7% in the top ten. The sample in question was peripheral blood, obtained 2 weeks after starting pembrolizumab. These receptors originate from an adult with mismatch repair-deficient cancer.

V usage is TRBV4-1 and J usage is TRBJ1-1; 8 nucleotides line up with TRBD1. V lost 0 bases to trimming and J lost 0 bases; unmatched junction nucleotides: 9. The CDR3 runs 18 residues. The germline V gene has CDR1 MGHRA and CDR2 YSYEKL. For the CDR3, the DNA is TGCGCCAGCAGCCAAGATTGGACTCAGGGGGCTCTGAACACTGAAGCTTTCTTT. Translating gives CASSQDWTQGALNTEAFF.

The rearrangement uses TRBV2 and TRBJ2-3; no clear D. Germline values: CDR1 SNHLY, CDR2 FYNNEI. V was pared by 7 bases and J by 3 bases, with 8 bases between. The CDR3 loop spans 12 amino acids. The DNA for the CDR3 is TGTGCCAGCAACTTGGTTACAGATACGCAGTATTTT. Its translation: CASNLVTDTQYF.

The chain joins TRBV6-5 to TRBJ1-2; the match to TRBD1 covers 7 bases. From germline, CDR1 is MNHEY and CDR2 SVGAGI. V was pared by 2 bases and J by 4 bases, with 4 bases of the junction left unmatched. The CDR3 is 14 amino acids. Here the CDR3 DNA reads TGTGCCAGCAGTTACGACAGGGCACCCTATGGCTACACCTTC. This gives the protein CASSYDRAPYGYTF.

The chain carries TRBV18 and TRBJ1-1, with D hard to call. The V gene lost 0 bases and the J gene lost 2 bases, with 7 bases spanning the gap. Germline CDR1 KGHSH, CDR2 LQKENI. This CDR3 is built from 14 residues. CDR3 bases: TGTGCCAGCTCACCACCTTCGATAAACACTGAAGCTTTCTTT. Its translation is CASSPPSINTEAFF.

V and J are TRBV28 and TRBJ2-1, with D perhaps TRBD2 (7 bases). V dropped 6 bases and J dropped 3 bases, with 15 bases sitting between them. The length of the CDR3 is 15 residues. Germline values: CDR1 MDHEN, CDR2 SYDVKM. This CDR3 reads CASRTGRGSYNEQFF. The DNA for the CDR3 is TGTGCCAGCAGAACTGGGAGGGGGAGCTACAATGAGCAGTTCTTC.

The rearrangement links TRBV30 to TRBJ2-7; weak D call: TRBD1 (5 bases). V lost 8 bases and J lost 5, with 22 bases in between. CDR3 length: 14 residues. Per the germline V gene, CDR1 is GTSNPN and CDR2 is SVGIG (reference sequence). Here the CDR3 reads CAHNKGPIDHEQYF. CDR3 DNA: TGTGCCCACAATAAGGGGCCGATCGACCACGAGCAGTACTTC.

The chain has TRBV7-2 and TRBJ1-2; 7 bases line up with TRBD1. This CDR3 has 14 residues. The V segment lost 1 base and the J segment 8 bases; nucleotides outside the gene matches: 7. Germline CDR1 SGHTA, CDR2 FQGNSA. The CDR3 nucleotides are TGTGCCAGCAGCTTAGGAGAGGGGGCGCACGGCTACACCTTC. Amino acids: CASSLGEGAHGYTF.

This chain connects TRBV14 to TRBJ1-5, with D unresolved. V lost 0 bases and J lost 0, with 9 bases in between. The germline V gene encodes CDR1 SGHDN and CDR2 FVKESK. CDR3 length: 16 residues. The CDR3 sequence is CASSQDLGFSNQPQHF. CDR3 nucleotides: TGTGCCAGCAGCCAAGATTTGGGGTTTAGCAATCAGCCCCAGCATTTT.

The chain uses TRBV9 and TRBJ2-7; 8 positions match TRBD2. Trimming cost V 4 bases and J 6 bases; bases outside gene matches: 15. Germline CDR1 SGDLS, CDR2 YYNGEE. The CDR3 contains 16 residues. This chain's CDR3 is CASSPEGRAGVLEQYF. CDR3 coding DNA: TGTGCCAGCAGCCCTGAAGGACGAGCGGGAGTTCTCGAGCAGTACTTC.

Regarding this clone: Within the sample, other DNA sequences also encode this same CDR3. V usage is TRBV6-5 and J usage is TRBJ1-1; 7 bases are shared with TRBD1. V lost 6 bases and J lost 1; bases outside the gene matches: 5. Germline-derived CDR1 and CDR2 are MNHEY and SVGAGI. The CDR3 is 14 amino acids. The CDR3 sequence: CASRPDRANTEAFF. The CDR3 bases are TGTGCCAGCAGACCCGACAGGGCGAACACTGAAGCTTTCTTT.

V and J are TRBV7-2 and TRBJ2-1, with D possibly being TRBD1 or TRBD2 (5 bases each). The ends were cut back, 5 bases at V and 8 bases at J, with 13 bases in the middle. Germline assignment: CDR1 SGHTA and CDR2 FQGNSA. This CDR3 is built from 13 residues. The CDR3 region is CASSTRDGYEQFF. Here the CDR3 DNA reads TGTGCCAGCAGCACCCGGGACGGCTATGAGCAGTTCTTC.

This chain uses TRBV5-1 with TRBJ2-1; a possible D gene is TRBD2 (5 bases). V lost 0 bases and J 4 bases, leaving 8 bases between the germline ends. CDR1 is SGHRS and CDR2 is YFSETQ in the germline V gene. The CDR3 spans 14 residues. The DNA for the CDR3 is TGCGCCAGCAGCTTGGGGGGAGTTTACAATGAGCAGTTCTTC. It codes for CASSLGGVYNEQFF.

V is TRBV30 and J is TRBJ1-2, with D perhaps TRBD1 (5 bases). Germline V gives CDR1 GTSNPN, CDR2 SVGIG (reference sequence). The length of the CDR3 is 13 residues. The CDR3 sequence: CAAPLRAGYGYTF. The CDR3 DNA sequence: TGTGCTGCGCCACTCAGGGCCGGCTATGGCTACACCTTC.

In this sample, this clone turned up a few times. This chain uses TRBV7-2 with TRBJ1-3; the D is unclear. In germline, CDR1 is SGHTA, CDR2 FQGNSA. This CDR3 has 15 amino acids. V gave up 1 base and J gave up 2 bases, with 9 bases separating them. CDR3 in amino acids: CASSLVRIPGNTIYF. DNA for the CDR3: TGTGCCAGCAGCTTAGTCCGGATTCCTGGAAACACCATATATTTT.